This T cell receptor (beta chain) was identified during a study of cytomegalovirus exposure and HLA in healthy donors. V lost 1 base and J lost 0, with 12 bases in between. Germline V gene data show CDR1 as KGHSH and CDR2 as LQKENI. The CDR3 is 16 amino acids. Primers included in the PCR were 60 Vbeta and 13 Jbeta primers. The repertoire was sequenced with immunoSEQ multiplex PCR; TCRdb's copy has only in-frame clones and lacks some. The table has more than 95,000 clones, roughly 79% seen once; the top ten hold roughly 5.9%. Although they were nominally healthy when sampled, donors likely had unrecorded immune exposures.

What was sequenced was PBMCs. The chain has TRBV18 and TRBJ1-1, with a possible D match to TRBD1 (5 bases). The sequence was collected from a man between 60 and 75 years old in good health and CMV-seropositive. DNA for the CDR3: TGTGCCAGCTCACCACGGGGCGGGGCCATGAACACTGAAGCTTTCTTT. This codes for CASSPRGGAMNTEAFF.